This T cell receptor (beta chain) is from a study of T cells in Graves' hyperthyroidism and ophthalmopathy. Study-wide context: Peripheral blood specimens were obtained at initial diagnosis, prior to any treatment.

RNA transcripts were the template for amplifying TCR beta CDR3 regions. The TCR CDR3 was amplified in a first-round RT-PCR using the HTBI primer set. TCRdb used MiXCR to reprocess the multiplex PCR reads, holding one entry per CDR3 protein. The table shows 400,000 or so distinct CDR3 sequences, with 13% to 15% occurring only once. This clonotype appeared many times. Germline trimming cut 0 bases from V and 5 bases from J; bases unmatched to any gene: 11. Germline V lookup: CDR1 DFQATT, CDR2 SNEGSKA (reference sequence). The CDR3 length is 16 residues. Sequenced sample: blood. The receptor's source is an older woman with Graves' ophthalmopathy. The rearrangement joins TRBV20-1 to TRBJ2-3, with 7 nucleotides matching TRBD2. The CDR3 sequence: CSARDGALLAGDTQYF. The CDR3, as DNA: TGCAGTGCTAGAGATGGGGCCCTGTTAGCGGGAGATACGCAGTATTTT.